The T cell receptor (beta chain) described here comes from a study of post-analysis software for immune sequencing data. V gave up 6 bases and J gave up 2 bases, with 9 bases separating them. CDR1 is SQVTM, CDR2 ANQGSEA, per germline. The CDR3 is made up of 12 amino acids. Findings of the study overall: Five or six TRBV segments, TRBV5-6, TRBV5-1 and TRBV20-1 among them, were found more frequent in patients than controls.

Unique molecular identifiers featured in each of the TCR beta cDNA libraries. TCRdb re-analysed the PCR reads in MiXCR, keeping a single row per CDR3 protein. The sample lists roughly 570,000 distinct CDR3 sequences; 34% were seen once. This clonotype occurred many times. Its antigen is not identified. The sample consisted of blood. The J gene is TRBJ2-3, the V gene TRBV29-1; D unresolved. The clonotype originates from a girl between 2 and 17 years old with multiple sclerosis. For the CDR3, the DNA is TGCAGCGTGGTAAGAGCCACAGATACGCAGTATTTT. The encoded protein is CSVVRATDTQYF.